The rows below give T cell receptor beta chains drawn from one sample of a study of T cells and copy number aberrations in small-cell lung cancer. Clones were sequenced by immunoSEQ multiplex PCR, and TCRdb holds only the in-frame ones, with some missing. Counted here are about 2,600 clones, approximately 77% occurring once; the ten biggest clones make up about 10%. Sequences were obtained from normal tissue next to the tumor. The origin of the receptors is a man aged 70-80 years with small cell lung cancer. The CDR3 runs from the conserved cysteine through the conserved F or W. D genes are given only for firm matches. Some rows mark clone size as missing; the rest say once, few, many or name a class of expanded clone.

>-|-|TRBJ2-6|TRBV7-7
TGTGCTAGCAGCCTGGGTCTGGCCGCTGGGGGGGCCAACGTCCTGACTTTC
CASSLGLAAGGANVLTF
>-|TRBD2|TRBJ2-6|TRBV7-2
TGTGCCAGCAGCTTAGAGCCGGGGGGGGCAGGGGCCAACGTCCTGACTTTC
CASSLEPGGAGANVLTF
>few|-|TRBJ1-1|TRBV30
TGTGCCTGGAGTGACGGGGACGGGACTGAAGCTTTCTTT
CAWSDGDGTEAFF
>-|TRBD1|TRBJ1-1|TRBV2
TGTGCCAGAGGGGGACAGGGGTCAAAAGAAGCTTTCTTT
CARGGQGSKEAFF
>-|-|TRBJ1-1|TRBV20-1
TGCAGTGCCCCCGATCAGGATAAAGCTTTCTTT
CSAPDQDKAFF
>-|-|TRBJ2-7|TRBV5-6
TGTGCCAGCAGCTTGGCCGTCTCCCTAAATCAGTACTTC
CASSLAVSLNQYF
>-|-|TRBJ1-2|TRBV7-2
TGTGCCAGCAGCTTAGTTTTAGGGTGGGGCTACACCTTC
CASSLVLGWGYTF
>-|-|TRBJ2-5|TRBV4-1
TGCGCCAGCAGCCAAGAGGGGTGGGGGCGAGAGACCCAGTACTTC
CASSQEGWGRETQYF
>-|-|TRBJ2-1|TRBV27
TGTGCCAGCAGTTTATCGGGTGGCTCCTACAATGAGCAGTTCTTC
CASSLSGGSYNEQFF
>-|TRBD2|TRBJ2-1|TRBV11-1
TGTGCCAGCAAACTAGCGGGAGTGGATGAGCAGTTCTTC
CASKLAGVDEQFF
>-|-|TRBJ2-2|TRBV5-5
TGTGCCAGCAGCTTTCACGGGACCGGGGAGCTGTTTTTT
CASSFHGTGELFF
>-|TRBD1|TRBJ2-7|TRBV28
TGTGCCAGCAGTTTATTTATCGGGACAGGGACCTACGAGCAGTACTTC
CASSLFIGTGTYEQYF
>-|-|TRBJ2-1|TRBV29-1
TGCAGCGTTGAATCCGAGGACCGGCGGTCCTACAATGAGCAGTTCTTC
CSVESEDRRSYNEQFF
>-|-|TRBJ2-5|TRBV7-9
TGTGCCAGCAGCTTAGGTATAACAGGGACCGGAGAGACCCAGTACTTC
CASSLGITGTGETQYF
>-|-|TRBJ1-2|TRBV2
TGTGCCAGCAGTGGAACGGGTGGCTACACCTTC
CASSGTGGYTF
>-|TRBD2|TRBJ2-3|TRBV29-1
TGCAGCGTTGAAGATCTTCCCGAGACTAGCGGGGGCTCAGATACGCAGTATTTT
CSVEDLPETSGGSDTQYF
>-|-|TRBJ1-2|TRBV5-6
TGTGCCAGCAGCTTGGCCGGGGGGGGCTACTATGGCTACACCTTC
CASSLAGGGYYGYTF
>-|TRBD1|TRBJ1-3|TRBV5-1
TGCGCCAGCAGCACCGGGACAGTCTCTGGAAACACCATATATTTT
CASSTGTVSGNTIYF
>once|TRBD1|TRBJ1-2|TRBV4-1
TGCGCCAGCAGCCAAGAAAGAGACAGGGGGCTTAGCTATGGCTACACCTTC
CASSQERDRGLSYGYTF
>-|TRBD1|TRBJ2-2|TRBV7-3
TGTGCCAGCACCGTAGGGTCAGGGGGCTCCGGGGAGCTGTTTTTT
CASTVGSGGSGELFF
>once|TRBD1|TRBJ1-5|TRBV29-1
TGCAGCGTCGGGGACAGGGTCAATCAGCCCCAGCATTTT
CSVGDRVNQPQHF
>-|-|TRBJ1-3|TRBV7-8
TGTGCCAGCAGCCGGGACACTGGTGGAAACACCATATATTTT
CASSRDTGGNTIYF
>few|-|TRBJ1-5|TRBV2
TGTGCCAGCAGTGTCAGGGTGACTCAGGGTCAGCCCCAGCATTTT
CASSVRVTQGQPQHF
>-|-|TRBJ2-1|TRBV11-2
TGTGCCAGCAGCTTTCTCGGGAGAGGTCAGCAGTTCTTC
CASSFLGRGQQFF
>large|TRBD2|TRBJ2-5|TRBV4-1
TGCGCCAGCAGCCAAGACCTAGCGGGGGGGGAGTACCAAGAGACCCAGTACTTC
CASSQDLAGGEYQETQYF
>-|-|TRBJ1-3|TRBV7-6
TGTGCCAGCAGCTTAGCTTGGACAGCCGGAAACACCATATATTTT
CASSLAWTAGNTIYF
>once|-|TRBJ1-1|TRBV18
TGTGCCAGCTCACCCGAGCATGAAGCTTTCTTT
CASSPEHEAFF
>-|-|TRBJ1-1|TRBV12-5
TGTGCTAGTGGTTTGGCAGTGAGTGGCACTGAAGCTTTCTTT
CASGLAVSGTEAFF
>-|-|TRBJ1-3|TRBV10-2
TGCGCCAGCAGCCCGCATCCCTCTGGAAACACCATATATTTT
CASSPHPSGNTIYF
>-|-|TRBJ1-3|TRBV6-5
TGTGCCAGCAGCGCAGGCTCTGGAAACACCATATATTTT
CASSAGSGNTIYF
>large|-|TRBJ1-4|TRBV25-1
TGTGCCAGCAGTCAGGGGGAAAAACTGTTTTTT
CASSQGEKLFF
>-|TRBD1|TRBJ1-2|TRBV27
TGTGCCAGCAATCCTTTCCGTATGACAGGGGGGAATGGCTACACCTTC
CASNPFRMTGGNGYTF
>-|-|TRBJ2-3|TRBV29-1
TGCAGCGTTGTCCCCGACCCCACAGATACGCAGTATTTT
CSVVPDPTDTQYF
>-|-|TRBJ1-4|TRBV18
TGTGCCAGCTCACCACCAGGACGACGGAATGAAAAACTGTTTTTT
CASSPPGRRNEKLFF
>few|-|TRBJ2-1|TRBV19
TGTGCCAGTAGTCTCCCGGACAACTACAATGAGCAGTTCTTC
CASSLPDNYNEQFF
>-|-|TRBJ1-2|TRBV4-1
TGCGCCAGCAGCCAAGAGGGGGGTGTTAACTATGGCTACACCTTC
CASSQEGGVNYGYTF